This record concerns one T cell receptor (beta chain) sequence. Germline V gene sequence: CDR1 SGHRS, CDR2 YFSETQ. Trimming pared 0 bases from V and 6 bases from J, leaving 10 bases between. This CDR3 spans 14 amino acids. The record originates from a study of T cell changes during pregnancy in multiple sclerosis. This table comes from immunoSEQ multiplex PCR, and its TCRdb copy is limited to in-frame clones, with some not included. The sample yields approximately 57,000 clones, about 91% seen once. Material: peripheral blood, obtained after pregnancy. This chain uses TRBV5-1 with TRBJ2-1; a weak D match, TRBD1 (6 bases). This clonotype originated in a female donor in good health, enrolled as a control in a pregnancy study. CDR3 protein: CASSLADRPNEQFF. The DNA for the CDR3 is TGCGCCAGCAGCTTGGCAGACAGGCCCAATGAGCAGTTCTTC. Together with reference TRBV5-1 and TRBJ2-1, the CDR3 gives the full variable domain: KAGVTQTPRYLIKTRGQQVTLSCSPISGHRSVSWYQQTPGQGLQFLFEYFSETQRNKGNFPGRFSGRQFSNSRSEMNVSTLELGDSALYLCASSLADRPNEQFFGPGTRLTVL.